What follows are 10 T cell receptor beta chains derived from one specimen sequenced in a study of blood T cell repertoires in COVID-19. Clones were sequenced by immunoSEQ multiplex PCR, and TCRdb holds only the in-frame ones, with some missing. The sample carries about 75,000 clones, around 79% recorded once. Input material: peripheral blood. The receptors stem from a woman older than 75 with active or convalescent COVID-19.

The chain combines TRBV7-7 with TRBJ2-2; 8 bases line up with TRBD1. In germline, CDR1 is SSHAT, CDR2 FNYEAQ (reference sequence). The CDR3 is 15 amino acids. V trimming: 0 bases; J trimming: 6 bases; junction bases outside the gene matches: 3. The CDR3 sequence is CASSLARTGPGELFF. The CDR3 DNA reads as TGTGCCAGCAGCTTAGCCCGGACAGGGCCCGGGGAGCTGTTTTTT.

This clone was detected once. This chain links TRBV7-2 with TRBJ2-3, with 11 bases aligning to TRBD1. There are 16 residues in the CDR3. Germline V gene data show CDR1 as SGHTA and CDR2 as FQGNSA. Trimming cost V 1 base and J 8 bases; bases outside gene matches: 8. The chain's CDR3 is CASSLEGQGARGTQYF. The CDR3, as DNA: TGTGCCAGCAGCTTAGAAGGACAGGGGGCGAGGGGTACGCAGTATTTT.

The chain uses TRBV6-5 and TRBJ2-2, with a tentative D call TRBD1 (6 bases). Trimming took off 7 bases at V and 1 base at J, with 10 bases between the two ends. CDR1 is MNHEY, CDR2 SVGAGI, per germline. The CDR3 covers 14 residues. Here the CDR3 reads CASKETGNTGELFF. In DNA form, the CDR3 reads TGTGCCAGCAAAGAGACAGGGAACACCGGGGAGCTGTTTTTT.

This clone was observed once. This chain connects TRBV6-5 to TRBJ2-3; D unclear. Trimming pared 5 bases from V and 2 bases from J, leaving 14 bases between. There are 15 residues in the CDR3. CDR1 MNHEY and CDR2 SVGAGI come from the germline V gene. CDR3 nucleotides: TGTGCCAGCAGTACCTATAGAGGAGCCACAGATACGCAGTATTTT. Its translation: CASSTYRGATDTQYF.

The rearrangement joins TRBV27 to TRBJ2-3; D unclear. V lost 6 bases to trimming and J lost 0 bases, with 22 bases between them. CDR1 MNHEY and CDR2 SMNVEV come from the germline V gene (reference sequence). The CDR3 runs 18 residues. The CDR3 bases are TGTGCCAGCAGCCCCCTCCCGCGGCCCCCCCTTAGCACAGATACGCAGTATTTT. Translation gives CASSPLPRPPLSTDTQYF.

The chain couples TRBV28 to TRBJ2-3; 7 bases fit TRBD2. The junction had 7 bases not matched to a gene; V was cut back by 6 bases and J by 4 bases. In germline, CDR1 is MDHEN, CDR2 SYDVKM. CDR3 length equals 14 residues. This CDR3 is CASSTLAVADTQYF. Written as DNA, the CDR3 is TGTGCCAGCAGCACTCTAGCGGTGGCAGATACGCAGTATTTT. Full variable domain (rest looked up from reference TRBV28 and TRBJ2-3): DVKVTQSSRYLVKRTGEKVFLECVQDMDHENMFWYRQDPGLGLRLIYFSYDVKMKEKGDIPEGYSVSREKKERFSLILESASTNQTSMYLCASSTLAVADTQYFGPGTRLTVL.

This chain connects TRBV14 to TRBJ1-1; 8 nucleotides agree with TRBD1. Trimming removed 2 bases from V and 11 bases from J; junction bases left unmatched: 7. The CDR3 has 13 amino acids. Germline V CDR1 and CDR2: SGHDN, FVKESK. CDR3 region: CASSQLQGARAFF. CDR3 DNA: TGTGCCAGCAGCCAACTGCAGGGGGCGAGGGCTTTCTTT.

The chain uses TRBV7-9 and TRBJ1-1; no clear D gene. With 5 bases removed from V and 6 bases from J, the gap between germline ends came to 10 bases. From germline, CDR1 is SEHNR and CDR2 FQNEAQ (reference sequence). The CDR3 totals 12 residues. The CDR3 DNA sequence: TGTGCCAGCAGCCTCTTTCGTGCTGAAGCTTTCTTT. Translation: CASSLFRAEAFF.

The CDR3 coding sequence is TGCGCCAGCAGCCCCCTGACAGGCCCCCGCTATGGCTACACCTTC. Amino acid sequence: CASSPLTGPRYGYTF. The chain carries TRBV5-1 and TRBJ1-2, with D maybe TRBD1 (6 bases). The CDR3 consists of 15 residues. The V gene's germline CDR1 is SGHRS and CDR2 YFSETQ. Trimming shortened V by 4 bases and J by 4 bases, and 17 bases separated the two germline ends.

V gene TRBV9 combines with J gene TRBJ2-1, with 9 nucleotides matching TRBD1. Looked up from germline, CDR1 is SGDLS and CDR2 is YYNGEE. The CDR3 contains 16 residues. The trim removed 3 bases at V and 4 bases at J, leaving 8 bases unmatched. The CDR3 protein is CASSGLTGGNYNEQFF. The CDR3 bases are TGTGCCAGCAGCGGTCTAACAGGGGGCAATTACAATGAGCAGTTCTTC.